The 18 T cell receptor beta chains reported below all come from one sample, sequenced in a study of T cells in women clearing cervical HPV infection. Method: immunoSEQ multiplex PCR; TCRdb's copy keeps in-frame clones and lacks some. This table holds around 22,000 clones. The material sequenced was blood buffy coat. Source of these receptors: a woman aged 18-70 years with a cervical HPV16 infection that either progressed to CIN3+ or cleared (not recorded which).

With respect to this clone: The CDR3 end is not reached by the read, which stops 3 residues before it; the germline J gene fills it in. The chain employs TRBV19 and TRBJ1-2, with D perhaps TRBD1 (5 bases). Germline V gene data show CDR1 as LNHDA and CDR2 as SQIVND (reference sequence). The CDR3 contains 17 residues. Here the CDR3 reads CASTGTSGRWGYNDYTF. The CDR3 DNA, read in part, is TGTGCCAGTACCGGGACTAGCGGGAGGTGGGGCTACAATGAC. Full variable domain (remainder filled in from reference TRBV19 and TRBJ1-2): DGGITQSPKYLFRKEGQNVTLSCEQNLNHDAMYWYRQDPGQGLRLIYYSQIVNDFQKGDIAEGYSVSREKKESFPLTVTSAQKNPTAFYLCASTGTSGRWGYNDYTFGSGTRLTVV.

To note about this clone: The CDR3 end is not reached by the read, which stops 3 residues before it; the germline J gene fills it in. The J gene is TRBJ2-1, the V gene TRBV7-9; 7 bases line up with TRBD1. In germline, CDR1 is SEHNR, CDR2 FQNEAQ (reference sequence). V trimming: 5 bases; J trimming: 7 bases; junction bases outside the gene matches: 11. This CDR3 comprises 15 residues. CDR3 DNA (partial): TGTGCCAGCAGCAGAGGGACAGTCCTGGGGAATGAG. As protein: CASSRGTVLGNE. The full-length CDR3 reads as CASSRGTVLGNEQFF.

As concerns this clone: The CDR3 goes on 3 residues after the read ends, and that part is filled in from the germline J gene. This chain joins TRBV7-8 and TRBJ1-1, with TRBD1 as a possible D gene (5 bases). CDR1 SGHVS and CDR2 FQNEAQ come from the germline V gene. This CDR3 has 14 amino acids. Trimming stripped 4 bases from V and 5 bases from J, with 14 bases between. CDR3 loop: CASSSLGARTEAFF. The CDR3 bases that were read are TGTGCCAGCAGCTCTTTAGGGGCTCGTACTGAA.

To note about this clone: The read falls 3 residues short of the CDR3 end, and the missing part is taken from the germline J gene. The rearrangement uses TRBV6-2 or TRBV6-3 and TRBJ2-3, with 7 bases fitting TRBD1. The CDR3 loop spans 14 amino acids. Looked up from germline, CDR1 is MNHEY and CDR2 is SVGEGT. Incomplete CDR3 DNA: TGTGCCAGCACCCTACAGGGGTCAAAAGAGACG. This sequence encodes CASTLQGSKET. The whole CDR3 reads CASTLQGSKETQYF.

CDR3: CASSITIAGGTYNEQFF. The CDR3 DNA, read in part, is TGTGCCAGTAGTATAACTATAGCGGGAGGGACCTACAATGAG. The V gene is TRBV19, the J gene TRBJ2-1; 11 bases line up with TRBD2. The CDR3 end falls 3 residues outside the read, so it is completed with the germline J gene. Germline V lookup: CDR1 LNHDA, CDR2 SQIVND (reference sequence). The J segment lost 2 bases and the V segment lost 2 bases, leaving 5 bases of the junction unmatched. This CDR3 is built from 17 residues.

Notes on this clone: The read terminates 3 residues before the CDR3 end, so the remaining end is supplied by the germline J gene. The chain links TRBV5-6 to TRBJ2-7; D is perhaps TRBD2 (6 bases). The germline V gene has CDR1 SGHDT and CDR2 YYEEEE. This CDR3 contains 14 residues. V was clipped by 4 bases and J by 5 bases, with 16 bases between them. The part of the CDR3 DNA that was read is TGTGCCAGCAGCCTTGCTGGGGGGTGGAACGAG. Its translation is CASSLAGGWNE. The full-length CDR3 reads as CASSLAGGWNEQYF.

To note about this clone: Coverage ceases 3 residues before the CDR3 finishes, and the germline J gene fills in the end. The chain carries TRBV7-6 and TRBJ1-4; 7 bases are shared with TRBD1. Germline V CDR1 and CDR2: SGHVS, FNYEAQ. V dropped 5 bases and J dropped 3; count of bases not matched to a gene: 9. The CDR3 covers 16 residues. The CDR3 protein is CASSPRGRDPNEKLFF. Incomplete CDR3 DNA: TGTGCCAGCAGCCCAAGGGGGCGAGACCCTAATGAAAAA. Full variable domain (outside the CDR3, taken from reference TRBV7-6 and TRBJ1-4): GAGVSQSPRYKVTKRGQDVALRCDPISGHVSLYWYRQALGQGPEFLTYFNYEAQQDKSGLPNDRFSAERPEGSISTLTIQRTEQRDSAMYRCASSPRGRDPNEKLFFGSGTQLSVL.

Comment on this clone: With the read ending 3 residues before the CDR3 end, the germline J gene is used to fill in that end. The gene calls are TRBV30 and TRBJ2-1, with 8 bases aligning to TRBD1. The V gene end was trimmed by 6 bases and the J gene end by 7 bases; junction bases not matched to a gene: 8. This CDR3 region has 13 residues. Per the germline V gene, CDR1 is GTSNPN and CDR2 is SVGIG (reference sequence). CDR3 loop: CACNRGTGNEQFF. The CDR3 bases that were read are TGTGCCTGCAACAGGGGGACGGGTAATGAG.

The CDR3 sequence: CAWTPGGLGTDTQYF. The part of the CDR3 DNA that was read is TGTGCCTGGACTCCAGGGGGGCTCGGCACAGATACG. The chain recombines TRBV30 with TRBJ2-3; TRBD1 might be the D (7 bases). The DNA ends 3 residues before the CDR3 does, and the rest of the CDR3 is filled in from the germline J gene. V lost 4 bases, J lost 1 base, and 15 bases lay in between. This CDR3 is 15 amino acids long. In germline, CDR1 is GTSNPN, CDR2 SVGIG (reference sequence).

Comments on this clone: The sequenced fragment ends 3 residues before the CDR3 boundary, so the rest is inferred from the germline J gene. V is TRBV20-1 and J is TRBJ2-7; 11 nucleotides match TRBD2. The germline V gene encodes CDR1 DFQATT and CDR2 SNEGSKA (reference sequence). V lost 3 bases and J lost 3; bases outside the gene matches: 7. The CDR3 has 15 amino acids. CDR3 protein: CSASIGTSGFYEQYF. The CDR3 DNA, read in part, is TGCAGTGCTAGCATTGGGACTAGCGGTTTCTACGAG.

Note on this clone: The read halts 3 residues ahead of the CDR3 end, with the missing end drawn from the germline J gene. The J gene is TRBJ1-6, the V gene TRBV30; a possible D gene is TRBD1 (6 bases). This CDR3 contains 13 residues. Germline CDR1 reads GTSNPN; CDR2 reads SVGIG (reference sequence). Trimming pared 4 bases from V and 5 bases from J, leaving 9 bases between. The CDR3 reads CAWKDSNNSPLHF. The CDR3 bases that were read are TGTGCCTGGAAGGACAGTAATAATTCACCC. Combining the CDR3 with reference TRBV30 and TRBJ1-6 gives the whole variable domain SQTIHQWPATLVQPVGSPLSLECTVEGTSNPNLYWYRQAAGRGLQLLFYSVGIGQISSEVPQNLSASRPQDRQFILSSKKLLLSDSGFYLCAWKDSNNSPLHFGNGTRLTVT.

Incomplete CDR3 DNA: TGTGCCACCAGCAGAGCAGGGACAGGGTATTCAGATACG. This gives the protein CATSRAGTGYSDT. The full CDR3 is CATSRAGTGYSDTQYF. The V call is TRBV15, the J call TRBJ2-3; 9 bases fit TRBD1. The read finishes 3 residues shy of the CDR3 end, and the germline J gene is used to complete it. Looked up from germline, CDR1 is LNHNV and CDR2 is YYDKDF (reference sequence). This CDR3 has 16 amino acids. Trimming at V came to 1 base and at J to 4 bases, leaving 6 bases not matched to a gene.

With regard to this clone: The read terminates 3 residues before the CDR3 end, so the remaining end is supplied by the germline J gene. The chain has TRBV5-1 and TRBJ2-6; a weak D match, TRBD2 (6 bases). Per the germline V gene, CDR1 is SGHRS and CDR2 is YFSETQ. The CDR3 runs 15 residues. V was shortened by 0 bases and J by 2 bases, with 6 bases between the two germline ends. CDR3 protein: CASSLAGAGANVLTF. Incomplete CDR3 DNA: TGCGCCAGCAGCTTGGCGGGGGCTGGGGCCAACGTC.

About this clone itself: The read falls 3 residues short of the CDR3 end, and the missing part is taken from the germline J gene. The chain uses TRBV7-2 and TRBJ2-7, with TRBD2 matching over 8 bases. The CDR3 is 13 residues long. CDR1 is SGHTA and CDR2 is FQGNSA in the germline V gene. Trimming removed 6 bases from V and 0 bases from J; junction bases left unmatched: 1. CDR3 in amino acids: CASRLAASYEQYF. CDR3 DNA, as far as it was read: TGTGCCAGCAGACTAGCGGCCTCCTACGAG.

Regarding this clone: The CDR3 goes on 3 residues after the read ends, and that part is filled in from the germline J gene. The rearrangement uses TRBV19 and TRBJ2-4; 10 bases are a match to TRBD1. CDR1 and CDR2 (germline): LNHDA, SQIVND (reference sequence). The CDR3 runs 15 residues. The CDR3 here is CASSKGGQGPGRQYF. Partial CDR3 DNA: TGTGCCAGTAGTAAGGGGGGACAGGGGCCGGGTCGT. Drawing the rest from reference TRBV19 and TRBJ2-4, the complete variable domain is DGGITQSPKYLFRKEGQNVTLSCEQNLNHDAMYWYRQDPGQGLRLIYYSQIVNDFQKGDIAEGYSVSREKKESFPLTVTSAQKNPTAFYLCASSKGGQGPGRQYFGAGTRLSVL.

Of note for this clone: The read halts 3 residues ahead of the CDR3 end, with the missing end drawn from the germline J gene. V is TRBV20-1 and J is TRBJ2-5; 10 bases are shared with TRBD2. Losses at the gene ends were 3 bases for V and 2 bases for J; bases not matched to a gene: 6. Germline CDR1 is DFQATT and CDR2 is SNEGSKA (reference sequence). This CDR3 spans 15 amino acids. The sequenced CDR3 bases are TGCAGTGCTAGGTTATCTAGCGGGAGTCAAGAGACC. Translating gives CSARLSSGSQET. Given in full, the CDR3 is CSARLSSGSQETQYF.

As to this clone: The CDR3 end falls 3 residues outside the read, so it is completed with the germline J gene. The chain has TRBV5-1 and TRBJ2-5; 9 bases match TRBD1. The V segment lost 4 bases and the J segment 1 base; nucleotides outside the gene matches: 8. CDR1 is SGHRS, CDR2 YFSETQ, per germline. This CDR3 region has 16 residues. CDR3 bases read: TGCGCCAGCAGCCGAGCGGACAGGGGTCCCCAAGAGACC. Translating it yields CASSRADRGPQET. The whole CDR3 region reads CASSRADRGPQETQYF.

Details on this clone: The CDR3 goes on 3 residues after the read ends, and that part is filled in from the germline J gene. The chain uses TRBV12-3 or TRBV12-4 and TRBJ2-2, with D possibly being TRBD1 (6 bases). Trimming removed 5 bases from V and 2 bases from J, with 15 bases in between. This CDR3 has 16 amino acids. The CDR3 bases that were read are TGTGCCAGCAGTAACGGACAGAATCTAAACACCGGGGAG. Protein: CASSNGQNLNTGE. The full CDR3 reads CASSNGQNLNTGELFF.